This T cell receptor beta chain stems from a study of T cell responses to AZD1222 COVID-19 vaccine. Germline CDR1 DFQATT, CDR2 SNEGSKA (reference sequence). Trimming pared 5 bases from V and 1 base from J, leaving 5 bases between. This CDR3 contains 11 residues. Profiling relied on immunoSEQ multiplex PCR, and the TCRdb table lists in-frame clones only, not all of them. The repertoire holds 150,000 to 170,000 clones, with roughly nine tenths as singletons. Study-wide results and limits: Baseline testing showed seropositivity in only a handful of AZD1222 recipients. Among the donors, most were white British and more were female, and clonal diversity was possibly underestimated. Two doses of AZD1222 preceded a rise in Spike-specific TCR breadth and depth.

As regards this clone: Antigen specificity is unknown.

The material was peripheral blood, obtained on day 0 of MenACWY control vaccination. The clonotype originates from an adult in good health. The chain is built from TRBV20-1 and TRBJ1-2; the D is unclear. CDR3 amino acids: CSAPFNYGYTF. In DNA, the CDR3 is TGCAGTGCTCCTTTTAACTATGGCTACACCTTC.